This entry lists 20 T cell receptor beta chains sequenced from one sample in a study of early T cells in non-severe SARS-CoV-2 infection. MiXCR was run by TCRdb on the 5' RACE reads, yielding one entry per CDR3 protein. The sample consists of about 100,000 distinct CDR3 sequences, less than 15% of them appearing once. The sample taken for sequencing was whole blood. The receptors stem from an adult who was a healthcare worker with PCR-confirmed SARS-CoV-2 infection or an uninfected control (not recorded which).

This clonotype was seen a handful of times. A clone one base away is much larger, so this may be a read error. The gene calls are TRBV28 and TRBJ2-7; D uncertain. CDR3 size: 11 residues. Trimming took 7 bases from V and 0 from J, leaving 4 bases between them. Germline CDR1 is MDHEN and CDR2 is SYDVKM. The chain's CDR3 is CASTLSYEQYF. The CDR3 coding sequence is TGTGCCAGCACCCTCTCCTACGAGCAGTACTTC.

The table lists this clonotype with a few counts. The chain joins TRBV9 to TRBJ2-5; 7 bases map to TRBD2. Trimming at V came to 0 bases and at J to 5 bases, leaving 7 bases not matched to a gene. CDR3 length: 15 residues. Germline V gene lookup returns CDR1 SGDLS and CDR2 YYNGEE. The CDR3 DNA is TGTGCCAGCAGCGTAGACTCGGGGGGAGGGGAGACCCAGTACTTC. Its protein product is CASSVDSGGGETQYF.

This clonotype was observed many times. The V gene is TRBV20-1, the J gene TRBJ1-4, with a weak D call TRBD1 (5 bases). The CDR3 sequence is 18 residues long. Germline assignment: CDR1 DFQATT and CDR2 SNEGSKA (reference sequence). With 3 bases removed from V and 0 bases from J, the gap between germline ends came to 20 bases. CDR3 amino acids: CSARPQGLDTTTNEKLFF. CDR3 DNA: TGCAGTGCTAGGCCTCAGGGTCTGGACACAACAACTAATGAAAAACTGTTTTTT.

This clonotype was found many times. This sequence joins TRBV6-1 and TRBJ1-1; D may be TRBD1 (5 bases). The CDR3 consists of 14 residues. V lost 2 bases to trimming and J lost 5 bases, with 12 bases between them. Germline values: CDR1 MNHNS, CDR2 SASEGT. The CDR3 loop reads CASSERGVLTEAFF. The CDR3 DNA follows: TGTGCCAGCAGTGAAAGGGGCGTTCTGACTGAAGCTTTCTTT.

The chain is built from TRBV6-2 or TRBV6-3 and TRBJ2-1; 7 positions agree with TRBD2. Germline V gene lookup returns CDR1 MNHEY and CDR2 SVGEGT. V lost 5 bases, J lost 8 bases, and 15 bases stayed unmatched. The CDR3 extends over 16 amino acids. CDR3 in amino acids: CASSPRGRGFDDEQFF. The CDR3 nucleotides are TGTGCCAGCAGTCCCCGTGGGAGGGGTTTCGACGATGAGCAGTTCTTC.

A few counts support this clonotype. J is TRBJ2-7 and V is TRBV5-1, with D maybe TRBD1 (6 bases). Trimming took off 0 bases at V and 0 bases at J, with 10 bases between the two ends. There are 15 residues in the CDR3. Germline lookup yields CDR1 SGHRS and CDR2 YFSETQ. In DNA form, the CDR3 reads TGCGCCAGCAGCTTGGCCGGGACAAACTCCTACGAGCAGTACTTC. It yields the protein CASSLAGTNSYEQYF.

The sample holds many counts of this clonotype. The chain recombines TRBV29-1 with TRBJ2-5; D possibly corresponds to TRBD1 (6 bases). The CDR3 is 11 amino acids. Germline V gives CDR1 SQVTM, CDR2 ANQGSEA. The CDR3 spells CSLRQGQTQYF. The CDR3 DNA reads as TGCTCCCTAAGGCAGGGGCAGACCCAGTACTTC.

The chain joins TRBV11-2 to TRBJ2-2, with a possible D match to TRBD1 (5 bases). From germline, CDR1 is SGHAT and CDR2 FQNNGV. The CDR3 is 14 amino acids. V was pared by 1 base and J by 6 bases, with 9 bases between. The CDR3, as DNA: TGTGCCAGCAGCTTAGCCAGGGTGGCCGGGGAGCTGTTTTTT. This gives the protein CASSLARVAGELFF. The variable domain in full, with the rest retrieved from reference TRBV11-2 and TRBJ2-2, is EAGVAQSPRYKIIEKRQSVAFWCNPISGHATLYWYQQILGQGPKLLIQFQNNGVVDDSQLPKDRFSAERLKGVDSTLKIQPAKLEDSAVYLCASSLARVAGELFFGEGSRLTVL.

This clonotype was counted ten times or more. The chain uses TRBV12-3 or TRBV12-4 and TRBJ1-5, with D uncertain. The CDR3 is made up of 12 amino acids. With 2 bases removed from V and 5 bases from J, the gap between germline ends came to 4 bases. CDR3 coding DNA: TGTGCCAGCAGTTTAAGGGATCAGCCCCAGCATTTT. Amino acids: CASSLRDQPQHF.

This clonotype was counted a few times. The V and J genes are TRBV5-1 and TRBJ2-5; 8 bases fit TRBD2. The CDR3 length is 15 residues. After removal of 1 base from V and 4 bases from J, the junction contained 6 bases not matched to a gene. The germline V gene encodes CDR1 SGHRS and CDR2 YFSETQ. The CDR3 here is CASSLTGLVRETQYF. The CDR3 DNA is TGCGCCAGCAGCTTGACGGGACTAGTTAGAGAGACCCAGTACTTC.

The sample holds many counts of this clonotype. The chain recombines TRBV28 with TRBJ1-5; no clear D gene. The V end lost 6 bases, the J end lost 5 bases, and 8 bases lay between the germline ends. The germline CDR1 and CDR2 sequences are MDHEN and SYDVKM. The CDR3 totals 12 residues. CDR3 DNA sequence: TGTGCCAGCAGACTTAGGGATCAGCCCCAGCATTTT. It specifies CASRLRDQPQHF.

This clonotype was seen ten or more times. V is TRBV5-6 and J is TRBJ2-7, with D perhaps being TRBD1 or TRBD2 (5 bases each). The CDR3 loop spans 14 amino acids. The ends were cut back, 1 base at V and 6 bases at J, with 14 bases in the middle. CDR1 and CDR2 from the germline V gene are SGHDT and YYEEEE. This CDR3 reads CASSLRGTQGEQYF. In DNA, the CDR3 is TGTGCCAGCAGCTTGCGAGGGACCCAGGGCGAGCAGTACTTC. Full variable domain (outside the CDR3, taken from reference TRBV5-6 and TRBJ2-7): DAGVTQSPTHLIKTRGQQVTLRCSPKSGHDTVSWYQQALGQGPQFIFQYYEEEERQRGNFPDRFSGHQFPNYSSELNVNALLLGDSALYLCASSLRGTQGEQYFGPGTRLTVT.

The V and J genes are TRBV2 and TRBJ2-3; perhaps TRBD2 as D (5 bases). There are 17 residues in the CDR3. The germline V gene encodes CDR1 SNHLY and CDR2 FYNNEI. Trimming shortened V by 0 bases and J by 5 bases, and 18 bases separated the two germline ends. CDR3 amino acids: CASSEALGLRIKDTQYF. DNA for the CDR3: TGTGCCAGCAGTGAAGCGCTCGGACTCCGAATCAAAGATACGCAGTATTTT.

This clonotype occurred many times. This chain uses TRBV2 with TRBJ1-4; 7 bases fit TRBD1. The germline gives CDR1 SNHLY, CDR2 FYNNEI. The CDR3 sequence is 14 residues long. The V segment lost 6 bases and the J segment 6 bases; nucleotides outside the gene matches: 7. CDR3 protein: CASRETGVDEKLFF. The CDR3 coding sequence is TGTGCCAGCAGGGAAACAGGGGTCGATGAAAAACTGTTTTTT.

This clonotype was found once. The genes are TRBV29-1 and TRBJ2-1, with a tentative D call TRBD2 (6 bases). Germline V gives CDR1 SQVTM, CDR2 ANQGSEA. This CDR3 is 14 amino acids long. V lost 4 bases, J lost 0 bases, and 10 bases lay in between. CDR3: CSVAGRTSYNEQFF. The CDR3 DNA sequence: TGCAGCGTTGCGGGGAGGACCTCCTACAATGAGCAGTTCTTC.

The V gene is TRBV4-1, the J gene TRBJ1-1, with D hard to call. The germline V and J ends were trimmed by 4 bases and 10 bases, with 13 bases remaining between them. There are 12 residues in the CDR3. Looked up from germline, CDR1 is MGHRA and CDR2 is YSYEKL. The CDR3 spells CASSPNENIAFF. Here the CDR3 DNA reads TGCGCCAGCAGCCCCAATGAAAATATAGCTTTCTTT.

The chain carries TRBV12-3 or TRBV12-4 and TRBJ1-4, with 11 bases fitting TRBD1. The length of the CDR3 is 15 residues. V trimming: 5 bases; J trimming: 5 bases; junction bases outside the gene matches: 4. CDR3: CASSQRDRGNEKLFF. In DNA, the CDR3 is TGTGCCAGCAGTCAGCGGGACAGGGGGAATGAAAAACTGTTTTTT.

This clonotype was detected ten times or more. The chain links TRBV5-4 to TRBJ1-3; perhaps TRBD1 as D (5 bases). Trimming cost V 2 bases and J 1 base, with 16 bases left between them. Germline CDR1 and CDR2: SGHNT and YYREEE (reference sequence). The CDR3 consists of 17 residues. The CDR3: CASSLRGTAHSGNTIYF. The CDR3 region has the DNA TGTGCCAGCAGCTTACGAGGGACGGCCCATTCTGGAAACACCATATATTTT. Complete variable domain (other parts from reference TRBV5-4 and TRBJ1-3): ETGVTQSPTHLIKTRGQQVTLRCSSQSGHNTVSWYQQALGQGPQFIFQYYREEENGRGNFPPRFSGLQFPNYSSELNVNALELDDSALYLCASSLRGTAHSGNTIYFGEGSWLTVV.

The genes are TRBV20-1 and TRBJ1-4, with D maybe TRBD1 (5 bases). V lost 5 bases to trimming and J lost 0 bases, with 10 bases between them. This CDR3 region has 14 residues. Germline V lookup: CDR1 DFQATT, CDR2 SNEGSKA (reference sequence). This CDR3 is CSAPQGATNEKLFF. The CDR3, as DNA: TGCAGTGCTCCGCAGGGAGCAACTAATGAAAAACTGTTTTTT.

Many counts were recorded for this clonotype. The chain couples TRBV7-9 to TRBJ1-3; D remains ambiguous. The germline V gene encodes CDR1 SEHNR and CDR2 FQNEAQ (reference sequence). This CDR3 is 13 amino acids long. The V end was cut by 1 base, the J end by 4 bases, with 5 bases between. The CDR3: CASSLGGGNTIYF. The CDR3 DNA sequence: TGTGCCAGCAGCTTAGGAGGGGGAAACACCATATATTTT.